These 5 T cell receptor beta chains share one sample of origin, sequenced in a study of Ad26.COV2.S vaccination and SARS-CoV-2 variants. Documented treatment: 15 to 20 received Ad26.COV2.S at low or high dose, single or two shots; five or six received placebo; per-sample allocation not given. Vaccine and placebo recipients were sampled on day 63 after the first injection. Some clones are missing from TCRdb's copy, which holds only in-frame ones; the method was immunoSEQ multiplex PCR. The sample yields approximately 480,000 clones, roughly 89% seen once. Source: peripheral blood, taken in a trial of Ad26.COV2.S vaccine versus placebo. These TCRs come from a person aged 18 to 65 who received the Ad26.COV2.S COVID-19 vaccine or a placebo.

CDR3 coding DNA: TGTGCCAGCAGTTATGGGGTGGACAGATTAAGTGGCTACACCTTC. Amino acids: CASSYGVDRLSGYTF. J is TRBJ1-2 and V is TRBV27; tentative D call: TRBD1 (6 bases). Germline CDR1 reads MNHEY; CDR2 reads SMNVEV (reference sequence). The CDR3 length is 15 residues. The V and J ends lost 4 bases and 7 bases respectively, with 19 bases between them.

This clone was counted once. The chain links TRBV5-4 to TRBJ2-2; D remains unclear. This CDR3 is built from 17 residues. V lost 4 bases and J 4 bases, leaving 20 bases between the germline ends. Germline-derived CDR1 and CDR2 are SGHNT and YYREEE (reference sequence). CDR3 in DNA: TGTGCCAGCAGCCCCTTGGCCGTTGGTCGCGGCACCGGGGAGCTGTTTTTT. Protein sequence: CASSPLAVGRGTGELFF.

This clone was found once. The rearrangement uses TRBV28 and TRBJ1-5; D uncertain. Trimming left V 6 bases short and J 4 bases short, with 4 bases between. The CDR3 is 11 residues long. The germline gives CDR1 MDHEN, CDR2 SYDVKM. The CDR3 DNA reads as TGTGCCAGCAGCCCTAATCAGCCCCAGCATTTT. As protein: CASSPNQPQHF.

The chain uses TRBV18 and TRBJ2-1; D possibly corresponds to TRBD2 (6 bases). The CDR3 is 12 amino acids. Germline V gene data show CDR1 as KGHSH and CDR2 as LQKENI. The V end was cut by 4 bases, the J end by 8 bases, with 9 bases between. The chain's CDR3 is CASSQGGDEQFF. Here the CDR3 DNA reads TGTGCCAGCTCACAGGGAGGAGATGAGCAGTTCTTC.

The chain couples TRBV5-6 to TRBJ2-1; D is possibly TRBD2 (5 bases). Germline V lookup: CDR1 SGHDT, CDR2 YYEEEE. The V gene lost 2 bases and the J gene lost 3 bases, with 9 bases spanning the gap. The CDR3 covers 14 residues. The DNA of the CDR3 is TGTGCCAGCAGCTTCGGCGGACTCTACAATGAGCAGTTCTTC. Protein sequence: CASSFGGLYNEQFF.